These T cell receptor beta chains were read from a single sample in a study of T cells after yellow fever vaccination. MiXCR was run by TCRdb on the 5' RACE reads, yielding one entry per CDR3 protein. The sample carries 610,000 or so distinct CDR3 sequences, 12% recorded once. The sample in question was PBMCs, obtained on the day of the yellow fever booster vaccination. The source of these receptors is a man younger than 45 who received the YFV17D yellow fever vaccine. The CDR3 runs from the conserved cysteine through the conserved F or W. The D gene is left open where the match is weak. Where a row states a size, it is once, few, many or the class of an expanded clone; other rows omit it.

>NA|NA|TRBJ2-3|TRBV9
TGTGCCAGCAGCTCTCCCATGGGGGAAGGAGATACGCAGTATTTT
CASSSPMGEGDTQYF
>NA|TRBD1|TRBJ2-7|TRBV2
TGTGCTAAGAAGTCGGGATCGACAGGGTTCGAGCAGTACTTC
CAKKSGSTGFEQYF
>NA|TRBD2|TRBJ2-1|TRBV5-1
TGCGCCAGCAGCTTGTTTAGCGGGAGGGCCATAAATGAGCAGTTCTTC
CASSLFSGRAINEQFF
>NA|NA|TRBJ1-5|TRBV28
TGTGCCAGCAGTTCCGGGGGGAGCAATCAGCCCCAGCATTTT
CASSSGGSNQPQHF
>NA|NA|TRBJ2-7|TRBV29-1
TGCAGCGTTGATCCTGGGGACGAGCAGTACTTC
CSVDPGDEQYF
>NA|NA|TRBJ1-1|TRBV5-1
TGCGCCAGCAGCTCCAATGGGAACACTGAAGCTTTCTTT
CASSSNGNTEAFF
>NA|TRBD2|TRBJ2-7|TRBV7-2
TGTGCCAGCAGCCTCCCACCTAGCGGGACCTTCCGTGGCGAGCAGTACTTC
CASSLPPSGTFRGEQYF
>few|TRBD2|TRBJ2-5|TRBV20-1
TGCAGTGCTTTGCTCGGGGGGCAAGAGACCCAGTACTTC
CSALLGGQETQYF
>NA|TRBD2|TRBJ2-2|TRBV11-2
TGTGCCAGCAGACCAACTAGCGGGAGTGCCGGGGAGCAGTTTTTT
CASRPTSGSAGEQFF
>few|NA|TRBJ2-5|TRBV20-1
TGCAGCTCGCCCGTAAGGGAGACCCAGTACTTC
CSSPVRETQYF
>few|NA|TRBJ2-7|TRBV10-3
TGTGCCATCAGTGAAGTTGGTGGGACCCTCAGCTCCTACGAGCAGTACTTC
CAISEVGGTLSSYEQYF
>NA|TRBD1|TRBJ2-5|TRBV5-1
TGCGCCAGCAACCCGAGGACAGGGGAAGAGACCCAGTACTTC
CASNPRTGEETQYF
>few|TRBD1|TRBJ2-7|TRBV7-9
TGTGCCAGCACCCCCCCGACAGGGCTTAGCTCCTACGAGCAGTACTTC
CASTPPTGLSSYEQYF
>few|NA|TRBJ2-7|TRBV7-9
TGTGCCAGCAGCCCGGAGGGCGGGGTTTTCCCCTACGAGCAGTACTTC
CASSPEGGVFPYEQYF
>few|TRBD1|TRBJ2-1|TRBV18
TGTGCCAGCTCACTTTTGAAACAGGGGATCAGGCAGTTCTTC
CASSLLKQGIRQFF
>NA|NA|TRBJ1-4|TRBV20-1
TGCAGTGCCTCAGGCGCTGGCCGGGGAAAACTGTTTTTT
CSASGAGRGKLFF
>few|NA|TRBJ2-7|TRBV5-1
TGCGCCAGCAGCGTCGGGACCGAGTGGATGAACGAGCAGTACTTC
CASSVGTEWMNEQYF
>NA|NA|TRBJ2-3|TRBV20-1
TGCAGTGCTAGAGATTTGCTAGCAGCTAGCACAGATACGCAGTATTTT
CSARDLLAASTDTQYF
>NA|NA|TRBJ2-1|TRBV12-3/TRBV12-4
TGTGCCAGCAGTTTATTACAGCCAAGCAGGAATGAGCAGTTCTTC
CASSLLQPSRNEQFF
>few|NA|TRBJ2-7|TRBV7-8
TGTGCCAGCAGCCCCAGCCCGGGGGCTACCTACGAGCAGTACTTC
CASSPSPGATYEQYF
>NA|NA|TRBJ2-5|TRBV20-1
TGCAGTGCCCCGGCCTCCGGAGAGACCCAGTACTTC
CSAPASGETQYF
>NA|NA|TRBJ1-2|TRBV5-6
TGTGCCAGCAGCTTCACAGACAGATTTGGCTACACCTTC
CASSFTDRFGYTF
>NA|TRBD1|TRBJ2-7|TRBV6-2/TRBV6-3
TGTGCCAGCAGAATCCTGGACAGGGATTCAAACGAGCAGTACTTC
CASRILDRDSNEQYF
>NA|NA|TRBJ1-5|TRBV19
TGTGCCAGTAGTATAGCAGGGCTGGGGATTCAGCCCCAGCATTTT
CASSIAGLGIQPQHF
>few|TRBD2|TRBJ2-2|TRBV30
TGTGCCTGGAGGGGGGGGGCGAACACCGGGGAGCTGTTTTTT
CAWRGGANTGELFF
>few|NA|TRBJ1-1|TRBV20-1
TGCAGTGCTAGAGTTATGATGAACACTGAAGCTTTCTTT
CSARVMMNTEAFF
>few|NA|TRBJ2-7|TRBV6-2/TRBV6-3
TGTGCCAGCAGTTCGGCTAACTCCTACGAGCAGTACTTC
CASSSANSYEQYF
>few|NA|TRBJ2-2|TRBV27
TGTGCCAGCAGTGTTACACGGAACACCGGGGAGCTGTTTTTT
CASSVTRNTGELFF
>NA|NA|TRBJ2-1|TRBV7-9
TGTGCCAGCACCTCCCACCGAACGTTTTACAATGAGCAGTTCTTC
CASTSHRTFYNEQFF
>few|NA|TRBJ2-5|TRBV5-1
TGCGCCAGCAGCAAACGGGACTACCAAGAGACCCAGTACTTC
CASSKRDYQETQYF
>many|NA|TRBJ1-5|TRBV28
TGTGCCAGCAGTTCCCTCGCCCGGAATCAGCCCCAGCATTTT
CASSSLARNQPQHF
>once|TRBD2|TRBJ2-2|TRBV2
TGTGCCTTCTGTTTAGGCCTAGCGGGAGGGCCTAGTACCGGGGAGCTGTTTTTT
CAFCLGLAGGPSTGELFF
>few|NA|TRBJ1-6|TRBV25-1
TGTGCCAGCGGTATTGGGGTTGCCCTCCACTTT
CASGIGVALHF
>few|NA|TRBJ1-5|TRBV7-2
TGTGCCAGCAGCCAGGACGGTGCACGGAGTCAGCCCCAGCATTTT
CASSQDGARSQPQHF
>few|NA|TRBJ2-5|TRBV5-4
TGTGCCAGCAGCTTGGCCCCGCAAGAGACCCAGTACTTC
CASSLAPQETQYF
>NA|TRBD2|TRBJ2-5|TRBV16
TGTGCCAGCAGCCAATCTTCTAGCGGGCCACAAGAGACCCAGTACTTC
CASSQSSSGPQETQYF